The 32 T cell receptor beta chains below come from one sample, sequenced in a study of cytomegalovirus exposure and HLA in healthy donors. Clones were read by immunoSEQ multiplex PCR, and TCRdb kept only the in-frame ones, dropping some. In the table there are about 140,000 clones, about 86% of which are singletons. Source material: PBMCs. Receptors originate from a young man in good health and CMV-seronegative.

The CDR3 nucleotides are TGTGCCAGCAGCTTAGCGACTCCCTCCGAGCAGTTCTTC. Translating it yields CASSLATPSEQFF. This chain links TRBV7-2 with TRBJ2-1; D uncertain. The V and J ends lost 0 bases and 10 bases respectively, with 10 bases between them. Looked up from germline, CDR1 is SGHTA and CDR2 is FQGNSA. The CDR3 totals 13 residues.

The chain employs TRBV27 and TRBJ2-7, with 7 positions matching TRBD1. This CDR3 contains 17 residues. Trimming at V came to 4 bases and at J to 4 bases, leaving 16 bases not matched to a gene. CDR1 is MNHEY and CDR2 is SMNVEV in the germline V gene (reference sequence). The DNA of the CDR3 is TGTGCCAGCAGTTCTCATACACAGACAGGGCAACCGTACGAGCAGTACTTC. Translated, it gives CASSSHTQTGQPYEQYF.

The J gene is TRBJ2-3, the V gene TRBV6-1; tentative D call: TRBD2 (6 bases). Germline CDR1 MNHNS, CDR2 SASEGT. The CDR3 runs to 18 residues. The V end lost 0 bases, the J end lost 4 bases, and 20 bases lay between the germline ends. DNA for the CDR3: TGTGCCAGCAGTGAAGCTAAGTTCGGGTTCCGGAGGGCAGATACGCAGTATTTT. The encoded protein is CASSEAKFGFRRADTQYF.

This clone was detected only once. The chain joins TRBV10-2 to TRBJ2-5, with 7 bases identical to TRBD2. Germline V gene lookup returns CDR1 WSHSY and CDR2 SAAADI. There are 15 residues in the CDR3. Trimming at V came to 4 bases and at J to 4 bases, leaving 9 bases not matched to a gene. CDR3 amino acids: CASSVIEGGPETQYF. The CDR3, as DNA: TGCGCCAGCAGTGTGATCGAGGGAGGGCCAGAGACCCAGTACTTC.

The V gene is TRBV10-1, the J gene TRBJ1-2, with 7 nucleotides matching TRBD1. Unmatched junction bases numbered 7, after V lost 10 bases and J lost 5 bases. Germline assignment: CDR1 WNHNN and CDR2 SYGVQD (reference sequence). CDR3 size: 12 residues. CDR3 sequence: CATRQGRYGYTF. The DNA of the CDR3 is TGCGCCACCAGACAGGGCCGGTATGGCTACACCTTC.

The chain couples TRBV7-2 to TRBJ2-5; the D is unclear. Trimming removed 1 base from V and 5 bases from J, with 14 bases in between. Germline CDR1 and CDR2: SGHTA and FQGNSA. This CDR3 region has 15 residues. The CDR3 here is CASSLDFLHRETQYF. DNA of the CDR3: TGTGCCAGCAGCTTAGATTTCTTGCACCGGGAGACCCAGTACTTC. Filled out from reference TRBV7-2 and TRBJ2-5, the complete variable domain reads GAGVSQSPSNKVTEKGKDVELRCDPISGHTALYWYRQSLGQGLEFLIYFQGNSAPDKSGLPSDRFSAERTGGSVSTLTIQRTQQEDSAVYLCASSLDFLHRETQYFGPGTRLLVL.

The chain uses TRBV15 and TRBJ1-5; D is unclear. Trimming removed 0 bases from V and 2 bases from J, with 8 bases in between. CDR3 size: 15 residues. From germline, CDR1 is LNHNV and CDR2 YYDKDF (reference sequence). The CDR3 nucleotides are TGTGCCACCAGCAGAGATGGGAGTGGCAATCAGCCCCAGCATTTT. This sequence encodes CATSRDGSGNQPQHF.

CDR3 protein: CAWSGTGNQPQHF. The CDR3 DNA sequence: TGTGCCTGGAGTGGGACAGGGAATCAGCCCCAGCATTTT. The chain uses TRBV30 and TRBJ1-5; 8 bases are a match to TRBD1. Germline assignment: CDR1 GTSNPN and CDR2 SVGIG (reference sequence). V dropped 1 base and J dropped 4; count of bases not matched to a gene: 0. The CDR3 has 13 residues.

The V call is TRBV4-1, the J call TRBJ2-1; 11 nucleotides line up with TRBD2. J was trimmed by 3 bases and V by 4 bases; bases with no gene match: 11. Germline V CDR1 and CDR2: MGHRA, YSYEKL. This CDR3 is 18 amino acids long. Written as DNA, the CDR3 is TGCGCCAGCAGCCCGGGAGTTAGCGGGAGGGCCAACTACAATGAGCAGTTCTTC. As protein: CASSPGVSGRANYNEQFF.

The CDR3 DNA reads as TGTGCCAGCAGCTCTATGGACAGGGACAACCCTGAAGCTTTCTTT. It codes for CASSSMDRDNPEAFF. The V and J genes are TRBV7-2 and TRBJ1-1, with 8 bases identical to TRBD1. Germline trimming cut 4 bases from V and 6 bases from J; bases unmatched to any gene: 10. The germline V gene has CDR1 SGHTA and CDR2 FQGNSA. The CDR3 has 15 amino acids. Variable domain in full (rest from reference TRBV7-2 and TRBJ1-1): GAGVSQSPSNKVTEKGKDVELRCDPISGHTALYWYRQSLGQGLEFLIYFQGNSAPDKSGLPSDRFSAERTGGSVSTLTIQRTQQEDSAVYLCASSSMDRDNPEAFFGQGTRLTVV.

The genes are TRBV7-8 and TRBJ2-1; 14 bases match TRBD2. V trimming: 5 bases; J trimming: 8 bases; junction bases outside the gene matches: 5. This CDR3 contains 15 residues. The germline V gene encodes CDR1 SGHVS and CDR2 FQNEAQ. DNA of the CDR3: TGTGCCAGCAGCGTACCGGGACTAGCGGGAGATGAGCAGTTCTTC. Residues: CASSVPGLAGDEQFF. Combining the CDR3 with reference TRBV7-8 and TRBJ2-1 gives the whole variable domain GAGVSQSPRYKVAKRGQDVALRCDPISGHVSLFWYQQALGQGPEFLTYFQNEAQLDKSGLPSDRFFAERPEGSVSTLKIQRTQQEDSAVYLCASSVPGLAGDEQFFGPGTRLTVL.

This chain joins TRBV27 and TRBJ1-1, with D perhaps TRBD1 (5 bases). The V end was cut by 3 bases, the J end by 2 bases, with 7 bases between. The length of the CDR3 is 13 residues. CDR1 and CDR2 from the germline V gene are MNHEY and SMNVEV (reference sequence). In nucleotides, the CDR3 is TGTGCCAGCAGTTTTGGGACTAACACTGAAGCTTTCTTT. The encoded protein is CASSFGTNTEAFF.

The genes are TRBV6-1 and TRBJ2-7; TRBD1 matches at 7 bases. The germline V gene encodes CDR1 MNHNS and CDR2 SASEGT. V lost 10 bases and J lost 3; bases outside the gene matches: 9. There are 13 residues in the CDR3. CDR3 loop: CATVGTALYEQYF. CDR3 coding DNA: TGTGCCACCGTCGGGACAGCGCTCTACGAGCAGTACTTC.

This chain links TRBV5-4 with TRBJ2-1; 11 bases map to TRBD2. J was trimmed by 0 bases and V by 0 bases; bases with no gene match: 8. Germline CDR1 and CDR2: SGHNT and YYREEE (reference sequence). CDR3 length: 19 amino acids. CDR3 sequence (DNA): TGTGCCAGCAGCTTGGGTCTAGCGGGGGGCCTGAGCTCCTACAATGAGCAGTTCTTC. Translated: CASSLGLAGGLSSYNEQFF.

The genes are TRBV27 and TRBJ2-1; TRBD2 agrees at 7 bases. This CDR3 is 13 amino acids long. Germline trimming cut 1 base from V and 15 bases from J; bases unmatched to any gene: 9. Germline V gene data show CDR1 as MNHEY and CDR2 as SMNVEV (reference sequence). CDR3 DNA sequence: TGTGCCAGCAGTTTATGGGGGGGTCGTATCCTGTTCTTC. Protein sequence: CASSLWGGRILFF.

The chain links TRBV28 to TRBJ1-5; 9 nucleotides align to TRBD1. The CDR3 length is 14 residues. V shed 5 bases, J shed 5 bases, and the junction held 4 bases outside the gene matches. Germline V lookup: CDR1 MDHEN, CDR2 SYDVKM. This CDR3 is CASSQDRGYQPQHF. In nucleotides, the CDR3 is TGTGCCAGCAGTCAGGACAGGGGTTATCAGCCCCAGCATTTT.

The chain uses TRBV5-1 and TRBJ2-3; 7 nucleotides line up with TRBD2. With 0 bases clipped from V and 6 bases from J, the junction kept 4 bases outside the gene matches. The CDR3 extends over 14 amino acids. The germline CDR1 and CDR2 sequences are SGHRS and YFSETQ. The CDR3 loop reads CASSLDPTSDTQYF. As DNA, the CDR3 is TGCGCCAGCAGCTTGGACCCGACTAGCGATACGCAGTATTTT.

The J gene is TRBJ2-7, the V gene TRBV10-3; D gene ambiguous. Germline loops: CDR1 ENHRY, CDR2 SYGVKD. Trimming shortened V by 0 bases and J by 2 bases, and 17 bases separated the two germline ends. This CDR3 has 17 amino acids. CDR3 DNA sequence: TGTGCCATCAGTGAGTCGATAGCCCGAAGCCCTACCTACGAGCAGTACTTC. It specifies CAISESIARSPTYEQYF.

This clone was recorded only once. V usage is TRBV10-1 and J usage is TRBJ1-2, with 12 positions matching TRBD1. Germline lookup yields CDR1 WNHNN and CDR2 SYGVQD (reference sequence). This CDR3 contains 15 residues. V shed 3 bases and J 6 bases; nucleotides not matched to a gene: 5. For the CDR3, the DNA is TGCGCCAGCAGTGATCGGGACAGGGGGCAAGATGGCTACACCTTC. Residues: CASSDRDRGQDGYTF.

The chain has TRBV18 and TRBJ1-2; TRBD1 agrees at 9 bases. V lost 2 bases, J lost 8 bases, and 6 bases stayed unmatched. The germline CDR1 and CDR2 sequences are KGHSH and LQKENI. CDR3 length equals 14 residues. CDR3 DNA: TGTGCCAGCTCACCAGGGACAGGGACGGAGGGCTACACCTTC. Translated: CASSPGTGTEGYTF.

The rearrangement joins TRBV10-2 to TRBJ2-7, with 7 nucleotides matching TRBD2. V shed 5 bases, J shed 2 bases, and the junction held 9 bases outside the gene matches. The CDR3 consists of 15 residues. The germline CDR1 and CDR2 sequences are WSHSY and SAAADI. DNA for the CDR3: TGCGCCAGCAGTCTTAGCGGGTGGGGTACCTACGAGCAGTACTTC. It specifies CASSLSGWGTYEQYF.

V is TRBV28 and J is TRBJ1-2; 10 bases are shared with TRBD1. Germline assignment: CDR1 MDHEN and CDR2 SYDVKM. Unmatched junction bases numbered 3, after V lost 5 bases and J lost 0 bases. This CDR3 has 15 residues. CDR3 coding DNA: TGTGCCAGCAGTCCCGGACAGGGGGCTAACTATGGCTACACCTTC. Amino acid sequence: CASSPGQGANYGYTF.

V gene TRBV28 combines with J gene TRBJ2-7; TRBD1 matches 10 bases. Germline V gene lookup returns CDR1 MDHEN and CDR2 SYDVKM. This CDR3 spans 14 amino acids. Trimming at V came to 5 bases and at J to 6 bases, leaving 7 bases not matched to a gene. The CDR3 spells CASSAPGTGVEQYF. In nucleotides, the CDR3 is TGTGCCAGCAGTGCACCCGGGACAGGGGTCGAGCAGTACTTC.

The rearrangement uses TRBV2 and TRBJ2-1; TRBD2 is a possible D gene (5 bases). V lost 7 bases, J lost 8 bases, and 18 bases lay in between. CDR3 length: 14 residues. Germline V gives CDR1 SNHLY, CDR2 FYNNEI. In DNA form, the CDR3 reads TGTGCCAGCACGATTAGCGTATTTCATCATGAGCAGTTCTTC. It yields the protein CASTISVFHHEQFF.

V gene TRBV7-2 combines with J gene TRBJ2-7, with 7 bases identical to TRBD2. This CDR3 has 16 residues. J gave up 3 bases and V 3 bases, and 11 bases lay outside the gene matches. Per the germline V gene, CDR1 is SGHTA and CDR2 is FQGNSA. The CDR3 here is CASSFSSSGKNYEQYF. The CDR3 DNA sequence: TGTGCCAGCAGCTTTAGTTCTAGCGGCAAAAACTACGAGCAGTACTTC.

The J gene is TRBJ2-5, the V gene TRBV5-1; D may be TRBD1 (6 bases). Trimming stripped 4 bases from V and 5 bases from J, with 15 bases between. CDR3 length: 14 amino acids. Germline V lookup: CDR1 SGHRS, CDR2 YFSETQ. The CDR3, as DNA: TGCGCCAGCAGCGGGGACAACCCACACGAGACCCAGTACTTC. Residues: CASSGDNPHETQYF.

The V gene is TRBV5-6, the J gene TRBJ1-2; 8 nucleotides match TRBD1. This CDR3 is 13 amino acids long. V was pared by 7 bases and J by 4 bases, with 6 bases of the junction left unmatched. The germline V gene encodes CDR1 SGHDT and CDR2 YYEEEE. CDR3 protein: CASGGQGRYGYTF. CDR3 bases: TGTGCCAGCGGCGGACAGGGTCGCTATGGCTACACCTTC.

V is TRBV7-2 and J is TRBJ1-2; TRBD1 is a possible D gene (6 bases). Germline assignment: CDR1 SGHTA and CDR2 FQGNSA. V dropped 2 bases and J dropped 3 bases, with 10 bases sitting between them. This CDR3 region has 14 residues. CDR3 region: CASSLNRVDYGYTF. In nucleotides, the CDR3 is TGTGCCAGCAGCTTAAACAGGGTGGACTATGGCTACACCTTC.

This clone was seen only once. The gene calls are TRBV7-8 and TRBJ2-7, with a tentative D call TRBD2 (5 bases). From germline, CDR1 is SGHVS and CDR2 FQNEAQ. Trimming removed 10 bases from V and 0 bases from J, with 16 bases in between. The CDR3 is 14 residues long. The CDR3 here is CAIRGEGVSYEQYF. DNA of the CDR3: TGTGCCATCCGAGGCGAGGGCGTCTCCTACGAGCAGTACTTC.

The chain recombines TRBV27 with TRBJ2-7, with 12 bases fitting TRBD2. Per germline, CDR1 MNHEY and CDR2 SMNVEV (reference sequence). V was clipped by 6 bases and J by 2 bases; unmatched bases: 5. CDR3 length: 15 residues. The CDR3 spells CASRPGLAGPYEQYF. The CDR3 bases are TGTGCCAGCAGGCCGGGACTAGCGGGTCCCTACGAGCAGTACTTC.

The J gene is TRBJ1-1, the V gene TRBV6-5, with unresolved D. The germline V and J ends were trimmed by 2 bases and 1 base, with 8 bases remaining between them. Germline-derived CDR1 and CDR2 are MNHEY and SVGAGI. The CDR3 has 14 residues. The CDR3 spells CASSYRGRNTEAFF. The CDR3 DNA is TGTGCCAGCAGTTACCGTGGGAGGAACACTGAAGCTTTCTTT.

The chain links TRBV7-2 to TRBJ2-1; 10 bases map to TRBD2. V lost 1 base and J lost 7; bases outside the gene matches: 4. The length of the CDR3 is 15 residues. Germline CDR1 SGHTA, CDR2 FQGNSA. The CDR3 reads CASSLGTSGSNEQFF. The CDR3 DNA follows: TGTGCCAGCAGCTTAGGGACTAGCGGAAGTAATGAGCAGTTCTTC.